The entry below gives a single T cell receptor (beta chain) sequence along with its context. There is no known antigen for this receptor. Qualities for individual bases were not recorded, and no much larger clone is one base off. TCRbeta CDR3 regions were amplified from genomic DNA by means of the immunoSEQ Assay, a bias-controlled multiplex PCR. The paper's processing steps were these. Nucleated cell counts per sample were estimated from amplification of reference gene primers within the assay. To quantify the absolute abundance of each unique TCRbeta CDR3 rearrangement, sequence reads were collapsed and filtered. Productive Simpson clonality was computed per sample as the square root of Simpson's diversity index over productive rearrangements. Not all clones reach the TCRdb copy of this immuneACCESS table, which keeps in-frame sequences only. Checked studies attribute under half of the gap to unresolved V genes and leave the rest unexplained. That table is the source of V, J and clone size, and D and trimming were worked out from the DNA. The sample table holds 200,000 to 250,000 clones, of which roughly 87% were seen once. The top ten clones comprise just over 2.5% of the sample.

These data belong to a study of blood T cell repertoires in COVID-19 (dated by TCRdb to 2020 to 2021). Regarding the study in general: Samples covering the acute and convalescent phases of COVID-19 were provided by collaborators in the United States, Italy and Spain. The material from the prospective study consisted of cDNA or gDNA derived from T cells, B-cell-depleted T cells, or PBMCs. Subjects who had been exposed to COVID-19, were actively infected with it, or had recovered from it provided the deeply sampled blood TCRbeta repertoires that made up the dataset. The repertoires were released in a freely available public database intended as a resource for research on the immune response to SARS-CoV-2. Samples came from the ongoing ImmuneRACE study (first 160 participants) plus 1,254 subjects from 6 global collaborators. Sample metadata almost always included a de-identified subject ID, COVID-19 status, age in years and sex. Where available, HLA class I and class II types were obtained from metadata supplied by the sample provider rather than from assay-based typing. The research as a whole found: The amount of clinical and demographic metadata varied by source and participant and was provided uncurated.

The CDR3 holds 15 amino acids from the cysteine to the phenylalanine. The CDR3 DNA has 45 bases and is translated from base 1. The germline V and J ends show losses of 5 bases and 4 bases respectively, and no gene match explains 7 bases of the junction. The germline V gene specifies LGHNA as CDR1 and YNFKEQ as CDR2. In the prospective study, participants were about 18 to 95 years old, resided in 24 geographic areas of the United States, and were enrolled through a virtual design. In the prospective study, cohorts were assigned on the basis of participant-reported clinical history obtained from a screening survey and a study questionnaire. Mobile phlebotomists in the prospective study collected whole blood, serum and a nasopharyngeal or oropharyngeal swab from every participant. Participants in the prospective study had the option to provide additional blood draws and questionnaires over an approximately two-month period. Prospective study blood samples were shipped either frozen or at room temperature before DNA extraction.

The receptor chain draws on TRBV4-2 and TRBJ1-4, with 7 central nucleotides matching TRBD1. This clonotype was sampled from a woman in her twenties or thirties with acute COVID-19. The specimen sequenced was PBMCs or T cells enriched from blood (not recorded which). The sequence in DNA is TGTGCCAGCAGCTCTCGACAGGGCTTTAATGAAAAACTGTTTTTT. Protein translation: CASSSRQGFNEKLFF.